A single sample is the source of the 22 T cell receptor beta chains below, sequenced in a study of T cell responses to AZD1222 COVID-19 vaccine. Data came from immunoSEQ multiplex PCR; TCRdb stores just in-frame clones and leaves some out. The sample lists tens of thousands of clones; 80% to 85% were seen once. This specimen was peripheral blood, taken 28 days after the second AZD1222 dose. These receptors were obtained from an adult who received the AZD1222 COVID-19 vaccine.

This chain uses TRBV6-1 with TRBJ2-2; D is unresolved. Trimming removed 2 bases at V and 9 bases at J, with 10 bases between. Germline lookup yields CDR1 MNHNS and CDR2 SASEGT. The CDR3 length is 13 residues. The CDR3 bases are TGTGCCAGCAGTGAAACCGGAAGGCGGGAGCTGTTTTTT. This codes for CASSETGRRELFF.

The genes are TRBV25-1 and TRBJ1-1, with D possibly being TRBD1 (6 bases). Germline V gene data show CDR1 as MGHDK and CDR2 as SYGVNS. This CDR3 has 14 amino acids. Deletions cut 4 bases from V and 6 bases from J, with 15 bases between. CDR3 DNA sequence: TGTGCCAGCAGTGGGCCTTTGGGGGGCGCTGAAGCTTTCTTT. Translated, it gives CASSGPLGGAEAFF.

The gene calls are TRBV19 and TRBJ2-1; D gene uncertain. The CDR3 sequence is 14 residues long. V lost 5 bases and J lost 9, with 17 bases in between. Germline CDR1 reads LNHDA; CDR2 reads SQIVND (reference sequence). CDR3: CASSPGYDTGEQFF. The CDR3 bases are TGTGCCAGTAGTCCCGGGTACGACACCGGTGAGCAGTTCTTC.

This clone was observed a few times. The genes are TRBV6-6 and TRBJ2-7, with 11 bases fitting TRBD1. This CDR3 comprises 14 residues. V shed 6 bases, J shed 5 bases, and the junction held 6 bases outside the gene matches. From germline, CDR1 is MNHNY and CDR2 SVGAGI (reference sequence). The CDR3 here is CASRQDRGRHEQYF. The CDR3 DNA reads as TGTGCCAGCAGACAGGACAGGGGGCGGCACGAGCAGTACTTC.

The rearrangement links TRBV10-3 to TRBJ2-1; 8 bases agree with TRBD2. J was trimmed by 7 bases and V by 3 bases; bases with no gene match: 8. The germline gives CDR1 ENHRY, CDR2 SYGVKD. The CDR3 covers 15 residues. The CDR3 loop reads CAISDTGTSFNEQFF. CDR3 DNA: TGTGCCATCAGTGATACCGGGACTAGTTTTAATGAGCAGTTCTTC.

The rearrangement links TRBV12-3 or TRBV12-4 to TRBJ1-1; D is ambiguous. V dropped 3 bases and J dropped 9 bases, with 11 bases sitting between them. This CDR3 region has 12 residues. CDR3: CASSFTRGKAFF. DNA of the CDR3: TGTGCCAGCAGTTTTACCCGGGGTAAAGCTTTCTTT.

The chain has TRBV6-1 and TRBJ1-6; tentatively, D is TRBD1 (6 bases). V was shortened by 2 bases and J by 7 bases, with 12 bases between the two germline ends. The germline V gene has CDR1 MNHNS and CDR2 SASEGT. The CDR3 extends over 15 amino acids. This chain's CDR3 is CASSEYEGGNSPLHF. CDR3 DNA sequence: TGTGCCAGCAGTGAATACGAGGGGGGCAATTCACCCCTCCACTTT.

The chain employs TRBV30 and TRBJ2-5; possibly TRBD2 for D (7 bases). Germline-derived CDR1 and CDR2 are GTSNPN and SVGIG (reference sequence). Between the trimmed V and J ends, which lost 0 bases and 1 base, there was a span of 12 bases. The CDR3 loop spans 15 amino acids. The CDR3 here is CAWSVWGGLQETQYF. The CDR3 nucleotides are TGTGCCTGGAGTGTATGGGGGGGCCTCCAAGAGACCCAGTACTTC.

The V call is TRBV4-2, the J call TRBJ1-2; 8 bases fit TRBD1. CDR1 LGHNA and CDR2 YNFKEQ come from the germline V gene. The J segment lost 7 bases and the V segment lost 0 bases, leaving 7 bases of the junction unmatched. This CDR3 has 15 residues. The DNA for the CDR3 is TGTGCCAGCAGCCAAGATGGTTTAGGACAGGGTGGCTACACCTTC. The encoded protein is CASSQDGLGQGGYTF.

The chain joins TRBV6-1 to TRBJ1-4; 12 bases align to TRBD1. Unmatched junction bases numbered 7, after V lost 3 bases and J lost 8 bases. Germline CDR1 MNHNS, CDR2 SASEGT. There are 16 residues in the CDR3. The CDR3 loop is CASSEDLGTGGEKLFF. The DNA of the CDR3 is TGTGCCAGCAGTGAGGATCTAGGGACAGGGGGCGAAAAACTGTTTTTT.

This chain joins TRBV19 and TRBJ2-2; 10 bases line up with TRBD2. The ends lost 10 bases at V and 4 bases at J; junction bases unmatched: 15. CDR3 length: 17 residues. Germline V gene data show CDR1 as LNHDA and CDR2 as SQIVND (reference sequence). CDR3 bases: TGTGCCACCAAACTAGCGGGGACCAGGAGGGGCACCGGGGAGCTGTTTTTT. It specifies CATKLAGTRRGTGELFF.

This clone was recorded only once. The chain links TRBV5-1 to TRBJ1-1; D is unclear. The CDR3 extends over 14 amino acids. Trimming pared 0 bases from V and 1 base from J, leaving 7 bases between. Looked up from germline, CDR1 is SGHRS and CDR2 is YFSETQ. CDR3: CASSLEFSNTEAFF. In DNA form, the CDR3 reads TGCGCCAGCAGCTTGGAGTTCTCGAACACTGAAGCTTTCTTT.

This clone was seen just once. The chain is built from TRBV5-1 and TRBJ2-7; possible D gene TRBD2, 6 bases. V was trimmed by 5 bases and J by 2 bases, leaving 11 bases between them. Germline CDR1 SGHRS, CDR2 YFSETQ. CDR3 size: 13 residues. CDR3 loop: CASRWEVAYEQYF. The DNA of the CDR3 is TGCGCCAGCAGATGGGAGGTGGCCTACGAGCAGTACTTC.

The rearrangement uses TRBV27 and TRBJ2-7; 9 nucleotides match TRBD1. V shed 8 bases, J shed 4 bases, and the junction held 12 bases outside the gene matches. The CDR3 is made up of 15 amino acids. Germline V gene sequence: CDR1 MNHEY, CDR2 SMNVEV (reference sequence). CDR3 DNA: TGTGCCAGCGGGGACGGGACAGGGCTTTTTTACGAGCAGTACTTC. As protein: CASGDGTGLFYEQYF.

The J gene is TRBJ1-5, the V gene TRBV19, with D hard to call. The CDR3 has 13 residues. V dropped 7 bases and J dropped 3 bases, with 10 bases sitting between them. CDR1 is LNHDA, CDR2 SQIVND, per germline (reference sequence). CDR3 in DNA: TGTGCCAGTAAGGGTGGGTACAATCAGCCCCAGCATTTT. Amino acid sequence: CASKGGYNQPQHF.

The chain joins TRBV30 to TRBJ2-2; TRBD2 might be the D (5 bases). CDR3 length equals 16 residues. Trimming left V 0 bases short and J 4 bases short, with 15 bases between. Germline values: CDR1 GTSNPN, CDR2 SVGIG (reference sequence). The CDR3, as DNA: TGTGCCTGGAGTGTAGGAGATCTAGCTGGCACCGGGGAGCTGTTTTTT. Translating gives CAWSVGDLAGTGELFF.

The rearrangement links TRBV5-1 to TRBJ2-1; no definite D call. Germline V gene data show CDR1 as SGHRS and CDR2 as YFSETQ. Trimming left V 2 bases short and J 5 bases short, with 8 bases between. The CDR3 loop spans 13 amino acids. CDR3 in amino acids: CASSLTQNNEQFF. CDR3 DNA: TGCGCCAGCAGCTTAACACAAAACAATGAGCAGTTCTTC.

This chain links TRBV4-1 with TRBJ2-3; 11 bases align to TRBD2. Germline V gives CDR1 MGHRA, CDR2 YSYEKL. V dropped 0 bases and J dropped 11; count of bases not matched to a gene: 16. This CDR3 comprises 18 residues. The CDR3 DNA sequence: TGCGCCAGCAGCCAAGAAGGAGGGCTAGCGGGGGGACATGGTGGGCAGTATTTT. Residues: CASSQEGGLAGGHGGQYF.

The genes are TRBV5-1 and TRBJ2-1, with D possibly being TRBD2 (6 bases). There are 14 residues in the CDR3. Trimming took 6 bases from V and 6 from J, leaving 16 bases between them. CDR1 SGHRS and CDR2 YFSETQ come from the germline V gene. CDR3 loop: CASTLIGGSNEQFF. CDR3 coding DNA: TGCGCCAGCACCCTAATCGGGGGTAGCAATGAGCAGTTCTTC.

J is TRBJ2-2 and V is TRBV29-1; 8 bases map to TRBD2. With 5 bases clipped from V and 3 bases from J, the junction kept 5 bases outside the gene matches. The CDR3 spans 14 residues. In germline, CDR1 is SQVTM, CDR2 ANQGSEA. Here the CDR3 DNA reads TGCAGCGTTCAGGGGACTAGAGACACCGGGGAGCTGTTTTTT. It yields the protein CSVQGTRDTGELFF.

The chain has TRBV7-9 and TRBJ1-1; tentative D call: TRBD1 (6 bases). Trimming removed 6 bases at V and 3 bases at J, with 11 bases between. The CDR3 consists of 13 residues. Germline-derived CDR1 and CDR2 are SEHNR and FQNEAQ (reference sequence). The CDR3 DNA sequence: TGTGCCAGCAGTCCACAGGGAGACACTGAAGCTTTCTTT. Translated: CASSPQGDTEAFF.

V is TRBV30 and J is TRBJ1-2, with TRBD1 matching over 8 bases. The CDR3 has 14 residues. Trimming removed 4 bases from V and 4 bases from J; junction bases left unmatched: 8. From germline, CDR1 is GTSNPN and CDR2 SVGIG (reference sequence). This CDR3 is CAWTKDRVGYGYTF. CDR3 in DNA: TGTGCCTGGACTAAGGACAGGGTCGGCTATGGCTACACCTTC.